This TCR beta chain was captured by sequencing in a study of blood T cell repertoires in COVID-19. The CDR3 loop spans 16 amino acids. V trimming: 2 bases; J trimming: 4 bases; junction bases outside the gene matches: 8. The germline CDR1 and CDR2 sequences are MNHEY and SVGAGI. Sequenced by immunoSEQ multiplex PCR; TCRdb stores in-frame clones only, minus some. Of roughly 100,000 clones in the sample, approximately 91% are singletons; the top ten hold 4.2%. The clonotype comes from a man between 18 and 35 years old with acute or convalescent COVID-19. The rearrangement links TRBV6-5 to TRBJ2-4, with TRBD1 matching over 7 bases. The sequencing input was peripheral blood. The CDR3 spells CASSYDRVSQKNIQYF. Here the CDR3 DNA reads TGTGCCAGCAGTTACGACAGGGTCAGCCAAAAAAACATTCAGTACTTC.